A single sample gave rise to the 30 T cell receptor beta chains below, sequenced in a study of healthy donors' naive CD4 and CD8 T cells. TCR libraries were built from 400 to 650 ng of total RNA by linear amplification. TCRdb reprocessed the reads with MiXCR, giving one entry per CDR3 protein. Of 180,000 or so distinct CDR3 sequences in the sample, around 70% were seen once. The sequenced sample was naive CD4+ and CD8+ T cells sorted from blood, pooled from several donors. These receptors came from a pool of human donors in good health; the sample pools cells from several healthy donors.

The V gene is TRBV6-5, the J gene TRBJ2-7; D unresolved. Germline V gene lookup returns CDR1 MNHEY and CDR2 SVGAGI. The V end lost 8 bases, the J end lost 5 bases, and 10 bases lay between the germline ends. The CDR3 spans 11 residues. Here the CDR3 reads CASHQENEQYF. The CDR3 DNA reads as TGTGCCAGCCACCAGGAGAACGAGCAGTACTTC.

This clonotype was seen only a few times. At one end, the junction sequence differs from germline, possibly due to a read error. This chain connects TRBV29-1 to TRBJ2-2; 8 positions match TRBD2. CDR3 length: 15 residues. Germline CDR1 SQVTM, CDR2 ANQGSEA. The CDR3 sequence is CSVEASGSNTGELFF. As DNA, the CDR3 is TGCAGCGTTGAGGCTAGCGGGTCGAATACCGGGGAGCTGTTTTTT.

V is TRBV5-1 and J is TRBJ1-1, with D unclear. The V and J ends lost 3 bases and 0 bases respectively, with 15 bases between them. The CDR3 sequence is 16 residues long. Germline-derived CDR1 and CDR2 are SGHRS and YFSETQ. CDR3 loop: CASSSWEQSMNTEAFF. The CDR3 nucleotides read TGCGCCAGCAGCTCGTGGGAACAGTCGATGAACACTGAAGCTTTCTTT.

Only a few counts were recorded for this clonotype. The rearrangement links TRBV12-5 to TRBJ2-7; D not certain. Trimming stripped 5 bases from V and 3 bases from J, with 14 bases between. This CDR3 spans 14 amino acids. Germline values: CDR1 LGHNT, CDR2 FRNRAP. CDR3 coding DNA: TGTGCTAGTGGTCCCTTAGCAGGTCACTACGAGCAGTACTTC. Its translation is CASGPLAGHYEQYF.

This clonotype was observed a single time. CDR3 in DNA: TGTGCCAGCAGCTTGGATCCCCTTGGGGGTATTGGCGGCTACACCTTC. This encodes CASSLDPLGGIGGYTF. The chain recombines TRBV5-5 with TRBJ1-2; D may be TRBD1 (5 bases). The V end lost 0 bases, the J end lost 8 bases, and 20 bases lay between the germline ends. Germline values: CDR1 SGHKS, CDR2 YYEKEE (reference sequence). The CDR3 is made up of 16 amino acids.

The chain recombines TRBV29-1 with TRBJ1-1; D not certain. The germline V gene encodes CDR1 SQVTM and CDR2 ANQGSEA. Trimming removed 7 bases at V and 2 bases at J, with 14 bases between. The CDR3 runs 13 residues. The CDR3: CSAHRVPNTEAFF. CDR3 coding DNA: TGCAGCGCCCACCGGGTTCCCAACACTGAAGCTTTCTTT.

V and J are TRBV27 and TRBJ1-2, with D perhaps matching TRBD1 (6 bases). The CDR3 has 11 residues. Trimming left V 6 bases short and J 11 bases short, with 13 bases between. Germline CDR1 is MNHEY and CDR2 is SMNVEV (reference sequence). The CDR3 DNA is TGTGCCAGCAGGTCCGGGAGGGGGTACACCTTC. Its protein is CASRSGRGYTF.

J is TRBJ2-2 and V is TRBV29-1, with D perhaps matching TRBD1 or TRBD2 (5 bases each). Germline V gene sequence: CDR1 SQVTM, CDR2 ANQGSEA. V was trimmed by 6 bases and J by 1 base, leaving 9 bases between them. This CDR3 spans 13 amino acids. The CDR3 reads CSVGDGNTGELFF. The CDR3 DNA reads TGCAGCGTGGGGGACGGGAACACCGGGGAGCTGTTTTTT.

CDR3 nucleotide sequence: TGTGCCAGCAGTTCGATTCGACAGGGAGGGAATGAGCAGTTCTTC. Amino acid sequence: CASSSIRQGGNEQFF. V is TRBV28 and J is TRBJ2-1; D possibly matches TRBD1 or TRBD2 (7 bases each). Germline V CDR1 and CDR2: MDHEN, SYDVKM. V dropped 4 bases and J dropped 7 bases, with 17 bases sitting between them. The CDR3 has 15 residues.

This rearrangement joins TRBV6-5 to TRBJ2-7, with 11 bases fitting TRBD2. Germline values: CDR1 MNHEY, CDR2 SVGAGI. This CDR3 region has 17 residues. The V segment lost 3 bases and the J segment 5 bases; nucleotides outside the gene matches: 12. The CDR3 reads CASSYPLGLAGYHEQYF. The CDR3 DNA is TGTGCCAGCAGTTATCCACTCGGACTAGCGGGTTACCACGAGCAGTACTTC.

The chain is built from TRBV6-8 and TRBJ2-2, with D unclear. The V gene's germline CDR1 is MNHGY and CDR2 SAAAGT. The CDR3 is 15 amino acids. V was clipped by 7 bases and J by 2 bases, with 14 bases between them. CDR3 DNA: TGTGCCAGCACCCCCAGTGTAGGTAACACCGGGGAGCTGTTTTTT. Amino acid sequence: CASTPSVGNTGELFF.

CDR3 DNA sequence: TGCAGCGCCGTCAGGCCTTTGAACACTGAAGCTTTCTTT. Protein sequence: CSAVRPLNTEAFF. The chain joins TRBV29-1 to TRBJ1-1; D uncertain. Trimming shortened V by 7 bases and J by 0 bases, and 12 bases separated the two germline ends. This CDR3 is 13 amino acids long. Per the germline V gene, CDR1 is SQVTM and CDR2 is ANQGSEA.

V is TRBV27 and J is TRBJ2-5, with D possibly matching TRBD1 (6 bases). This CDR3 is 13 amino acids long. Trimming cost V 5 bases and J 5 bases, with 12 bases left between them. Germline assignment: CDR1 MNHEY and CDR2 SMNVEV (reference sequence). DNA for the CDR3: TGTGCCAGCAGTACGGCAGGGGTTGAGACCCAGTACTTC. It encodes CASSTAGVETQYF.

This clonotype was seen a handful of times. The rearrangement uses TRBV29-1 and TRBJ2-3; TRBD2 matches at 7 bases. With V trimmed by 4 bases and J by 0 bases, 7 bases remained unmatched. CDR3 size: 15 residues. The germline V gene has CDR1 SQVTM and CDR2 ANQGSEA. The CDR3 reads CSVGLAGASTDTQYF. CDR3 nucleotide sequence: TGCAGCGTTGGGTTAGCGGGCGCGAGCACAGATACGCAGTATTTT.

CDR3 residues: CASSLQAGTANTEAFF. The CDR3 region has the DNA TGTGCCAGCAGTTTACAGGCCGGGACAGCGAACACTGAAGCTTTCTTT. The chain recombines TRBV27 with TRBJ1-1; 7 bases line up with TRBD1. The J segment lost 1 base and the V segment lost 2 bases, leaving 7 bases of the junction unmatched. The CDR3 sequence is 16 residues long. From germline, CDR1 is MNHEY and CDR2 SMNVEV (reference sequence).

This chain joins TRBV29-1 and TRBJ2-1, with 11 bases identical to TRBD1. The V and J ends lost 7 bases and 7 bases, in that order; junction bases with no gene match: 6. CDR3 length equals 13 residues. Germline lookup yields CDR1 SQVTM and CDR2 ANQGSEA. The CDR3 DNA reads as TGCAGCGCCCGTCGGGACAGGGGGAATGAGCAGTTCTTC. Its protein product is CSARRDRGNEQFF.

The gene calls are TRBV19 and TRBJ2-7; unclear D gene. The germline gives CDR1 LNHDA, CDR2 SQIVND (reference sequence). Between the trimmed V and J ends, which lost 10 bases and 2 bases, there was a span of 12 bases. The CDR3 runs to 12 residues. In DNA form, the CDR3 reads TGTGCCACCAAGGACGGAGCCTACGAGCAGTACTTC. Residues: CATKDGAYEQYF.

This chain links TRBV29-1 with TRBJ1-1; D unresolved. Trimming removed 3 bases at V and 1 base at J, with 9 bases between. CDR1 is SQVTM and CDR2 is ANQGSEA in the germline V gene. The CDR3 runs 13 residues. CDR3 coding DNA: TGCAGCGTTGACGTGTCAGAGAACACTGAAGCTTTCTTT. This translates into CSVDVSENTEAFF.

The chain recombines TRBV18 with TRBJ2-1; 7 positions agree with TRBD1. This CDR3 comprises 16 residues. Trimming cost V 4 bases and J 5 bases; bases outside gene matches: 11. Germline V CDR1 and CDR2: KGHSH, LQKENI. Written as DNA, the CDR3 is TGTGCCAGCTCACGAACAGACAGGGATTTTAACAATGAGCAGTTCTTC. This sequence encodes CASSRTDRDFNNEQFF.

This sequence joins TRBV30 and TRBJ1-1; no clear D gene. Trimming took off 5 bases at V and 5 bases at J, with 15 bases between the two ends. The germline CDR1 and CDR2 sequences are GTSNPN and SVGIG (reference sequence). This CDR3 region has 13 residues. CDR3 DNA sequence: TGTGCCTGGGCGGGATCTTGGGAAACTGAAGCTTTCTTT. Translation: CAWAGSWETEAFF. Combining the CDR3 with reference TRBV30 and TRBJ1-1 gives the whole variable domain SQTIHQWPATLVQPVGSPLSLECTVEGTSNPNLYWYRQAAGRGLQLLFYSVGIGQISSEVPQNLSASRPQDRQFILSSKKLLLSDSGFYLCAWAGSWETEAFFGQGTRLTVV.

The chain has TRBV29-1 and TRBJ2-3; 9 bases match TRBD1. CDR1 and CDR2 (germline): SQVTM, ANQGSEA. Trimming removed 4 bases from V and 6 bases from J; junction bases left unmatched: 8. The CDR3 is made up of 14 amino acids. The CDR3 DNA reads TGCAGCGTTGCCGGGACAGGGTCACTCGATACGCAGTATTTT. It codes for CSVAGTGSLDTQYF.

The chain carries TRBV27 and TRBJ1-6; D uncertain. CDR3 length: 15 amino acids. The germline CDR1 and CDR2 sequences are MNHEY and SMNVEV (reference sequence). V was shortened by 4 bases and J by 8 bases, with 15 bases between the two germline ends. CDR3 protein: CASSSILAADSPLHF. CDR3 coding DNA: TGTGCCAGCAGTTCCATTTTGGCGGCGGATTCACCCCTCCACTTT.

This clonotype was seen more than once but under ten times. The chain joins TRBV11-2 to TRBJ2-1; D not certain. The CDR3 has 12 amino acids. Germline V CDR1 and CDR2: SGHAT, FQNNGV. The V end lost 6 bases, the J end lost 8 bases, and 11 bases lay between the germline ends. CDR3 sequence (DNA): TGTGCCAGCAGTCCCCTGGGGTATGAGCAGTTCTTC. As protein: CASSPLGYEQFF.

In its sample, this clonotype was seen once. V gene TRBV20-1 combines with J gene TRBJ1-5; no clear D gene. V lost 0 bases and J lost 1, with 10 bases in between. The CDR3 covers 15 residues. Germline CDR1 DFQATT, CDR2 SNEGSKA (reference sequence). CDR3 sequence: CSARDPLKSNQPQHF. CDR3 DNA: TGCAGTGCTAGAGATCCGTTAAAGAGCAATCAGCCCCAGCATTTT.

The rearrangement links TRBV11-2 to TRBJ2-1, with TRBD2 identical over 8 bases. The CDR3 has 18 amino acids. CDR1 and CDR2 (germline): SGHAT, FQNNGV. The ends lost 1 base at V and 6 bases at J; junction bases unmatched: 14. The chain's CDR3 is CASSLALKTSDSGNEQFF. Written as DNA, the CDR3 is TGTGCCAGCAGCTTAGCACTTAAGACTAGCGATAGTGGCAATGAGCAGTTCTTC.

This chain joins TRBV5-1 and TRBJ1-1; D gene ambiguous. Germline V lookup: CDR1 SGHRS, CDR2 YFSETQ. The germline V and J ends were trimmed by 3 bases and 3 bases, with 9 bases remaining between them. This CDR3 is 13 amino acids long. The DNA for the CDR3 is TGCGCCAGCAGCTCGAGGGCGGACACTGAAGCTTTCTTT. It codes for CASSSRADTEAFF.

This chain links TRBV11-2 with TRBJ2-1, with D possibly matching TRBD2 (5 bases). Germline V gene lookup returns CDR1 SGHAT and CDR2 FQNNGV. V was trimmed by 2 bases and J by 9 bases, leaving 11 bases between them. CDR3 length: 13 amino acids. The CDR3 is CASSLTLGSEQFF. CDR3 nucleotide sequence: TGTGCCAGCAGCTTAACACTAGGTTCTGAGCAGTTCTTC.

The chain is built from TRBV6-2 or TRBV6-3 and TRBJ2-1, with TRBD2 identical over 15 bases. Germline loops: CDR1 MNHEY, CDR2 SVGEGT. J was trimmed by 11 bases and V by 5 bases; bases with no gene match: 7. This CDR3 is 15 amino acids long. The CDR3 DNA is TGTGCCAGCAGTACCCCGGGACTAGCGGGAGGAAAGCAGTTCTTC. Protein sequence: CASSTPGLAGGKQFF.

This clonotype was observed once. This sequence joins TRBV6-5 and TRBJ2-1, with 9 nucleotides matching TRBD1. Germline trimming cut 5 bases from V and 6 bases from J; bases unmatched to any gene: 8. This CDR3 is built from 15 residues. The V gene's germline CDR1 is MNHEY and CDR2 SVGAGI. The CDR3 DNA is TGTGCCAGCAGTAATACCGGGACAGGGTTCAATGAGCAGTTCTTC. Its translation is CASSNTGTGFNEQFF.

This chain connects TRBV6-2 or TRBV6-3 to TRBJ2-7, with D possibly being TRBD2 (5 bases). The CDR3 runs to 14 residues. Per the germline V gene, CDR1 is MNHEY and CDR2 is SVGEGT. The V end lost 5 bases, the J end lost 2 bases, and 13 bases lay between the germline ends. CDR3 loop: CASSAPWTPYEQYV. The CDR3 DNA reads as TGTGCCAGCAGTGCACCGTGGACTCCCTACGAGCAGTACGTC.